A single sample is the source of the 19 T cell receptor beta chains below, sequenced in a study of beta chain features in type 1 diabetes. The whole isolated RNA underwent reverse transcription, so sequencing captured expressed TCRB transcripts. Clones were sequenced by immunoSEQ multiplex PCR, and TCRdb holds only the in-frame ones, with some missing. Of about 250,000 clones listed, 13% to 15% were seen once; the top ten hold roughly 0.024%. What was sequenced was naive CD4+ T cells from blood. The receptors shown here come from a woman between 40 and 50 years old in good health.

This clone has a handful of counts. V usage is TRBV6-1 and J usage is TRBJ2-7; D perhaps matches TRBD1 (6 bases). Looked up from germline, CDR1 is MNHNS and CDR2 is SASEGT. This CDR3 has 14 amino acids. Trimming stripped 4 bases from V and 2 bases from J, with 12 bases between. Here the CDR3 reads CASSGSTGPYEQYF. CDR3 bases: TGTGCCAGCAGTGGGTCCACAGGGCCCTACGAGCAGTACTTC.

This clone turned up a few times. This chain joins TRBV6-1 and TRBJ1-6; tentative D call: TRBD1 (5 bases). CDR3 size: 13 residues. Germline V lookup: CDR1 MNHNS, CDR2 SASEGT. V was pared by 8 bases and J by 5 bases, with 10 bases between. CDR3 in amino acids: CASHRLNNSPLHF. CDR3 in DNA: TGTGCCAGCCACAGGCTCAATAATTCACCCCTCCACTTT.

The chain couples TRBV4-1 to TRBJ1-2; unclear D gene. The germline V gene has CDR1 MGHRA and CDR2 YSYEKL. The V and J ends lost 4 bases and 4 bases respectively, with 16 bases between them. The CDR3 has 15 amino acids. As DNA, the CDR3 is TGCGCCAGCAGCCGCTCTCTCACTTCCATCTATGGCTACACCTTC. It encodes CASSRSLTSIYGYTF.

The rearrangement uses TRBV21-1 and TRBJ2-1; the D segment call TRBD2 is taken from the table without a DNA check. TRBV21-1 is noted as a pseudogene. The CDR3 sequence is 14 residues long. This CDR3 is CASSKLGRGNEQFF. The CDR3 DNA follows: TGTGCCAGCAGCAAATTGGGGAGGGGTAATGAGCAGTTCTTC.

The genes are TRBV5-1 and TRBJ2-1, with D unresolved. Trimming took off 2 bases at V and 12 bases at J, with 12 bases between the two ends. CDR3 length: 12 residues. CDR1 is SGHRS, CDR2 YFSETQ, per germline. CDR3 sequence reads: CASSFESAGQFF. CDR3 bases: TGCGCCAGCAGCTTTGAGTCCGCAGGGCAGTTCTTC.

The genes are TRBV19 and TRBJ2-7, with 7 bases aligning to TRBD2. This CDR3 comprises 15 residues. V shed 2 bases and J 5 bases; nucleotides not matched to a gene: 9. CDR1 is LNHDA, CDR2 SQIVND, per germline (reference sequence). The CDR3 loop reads CASSIPMGGTHEQYF. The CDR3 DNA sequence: TGTGCCAGTAGTATACCAATGGGAGGGACCCACGAGCAGTACTTC. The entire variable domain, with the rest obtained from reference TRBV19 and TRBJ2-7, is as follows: DGGITQSPKYLFRKEGQNVTLSCEQNLNHDAMYWYRQDPGQGLRLIYYSQIVNDFQKGDIAEGYSVSREKKESFPLTVTSAQKNPTAFYLCASSIPMGGTHEQYFGPGTRLTVT.

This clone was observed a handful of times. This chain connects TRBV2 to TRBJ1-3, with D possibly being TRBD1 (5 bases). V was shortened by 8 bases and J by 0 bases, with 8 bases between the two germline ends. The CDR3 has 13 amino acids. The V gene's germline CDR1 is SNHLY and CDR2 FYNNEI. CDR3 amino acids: CASGAVSGNTIYF. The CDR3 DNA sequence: TGTGCCAGCGGGGCGGTCTCTGGAAACACCATATATTTT. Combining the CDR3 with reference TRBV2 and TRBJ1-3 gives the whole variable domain EPEVTQTPSHQVTQMGQEVILRCVPISNHLYFYWYRQILGQKVEFLVSFYNNEISEKSEIFDDQFSVERPDGSNFTLKIRSTKLEDSAMYFCASGAVSGNTIYFGEGSWLTVV.

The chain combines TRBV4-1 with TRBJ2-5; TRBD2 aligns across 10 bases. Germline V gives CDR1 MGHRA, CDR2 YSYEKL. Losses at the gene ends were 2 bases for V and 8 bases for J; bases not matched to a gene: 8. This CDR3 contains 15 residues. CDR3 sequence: CASSQFLAGGTTQYF. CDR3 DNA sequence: TGCGCCAGCAGCCAATTCTTAGCGGGGGGAACCACCCAGTACTTC.

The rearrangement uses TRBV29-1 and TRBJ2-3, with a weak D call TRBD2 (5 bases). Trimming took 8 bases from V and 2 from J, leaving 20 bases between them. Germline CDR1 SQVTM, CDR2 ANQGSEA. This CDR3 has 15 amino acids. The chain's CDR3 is CSQRGRGPDTDTQYF. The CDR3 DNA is TGCAGCCAACGGGGTCGAGGTCCTGACACAGATACGCAGTATTTT.

The CDR3 region is CASSFEVRNIQYF. Written as DNA, the CDR3 is TGTGCCAGCAGCTTTGAAGTGCGAAACATTCAGTACTTC. The chain carries TRBV7-2 and TRBJ2-4; D remains ambiguous. Germline values: CDR1 SGHTA, CDR2 FQGNSA. Trimming left V 3 bases short and J 6 bases short, with 9 bases between. This CDR3 has 13 amino acids.

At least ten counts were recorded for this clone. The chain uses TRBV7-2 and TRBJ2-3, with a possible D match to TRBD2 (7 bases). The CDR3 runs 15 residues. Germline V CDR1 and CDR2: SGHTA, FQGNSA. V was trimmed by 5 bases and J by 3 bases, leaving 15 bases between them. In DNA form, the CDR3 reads TGTGCCAGCAGCCCGCTGGGGGGGCGGACAGATACGCAGTATTTT. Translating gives CASSPLGGRTDTQYF.

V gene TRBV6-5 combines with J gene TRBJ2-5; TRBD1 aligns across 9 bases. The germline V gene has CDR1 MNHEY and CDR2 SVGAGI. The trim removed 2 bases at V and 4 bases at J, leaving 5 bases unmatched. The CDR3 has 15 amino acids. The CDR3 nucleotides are TGTGCCAGCAGTTACCCGGGACAGGGACGAGAGACCCAGTACTTC. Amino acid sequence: CASSYPGQGRETQYF.

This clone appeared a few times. The CDR3 is CASSDSIRVNSPLHF. As DNA, the CDR3 is TGTGCCAGCAGTGACTCGATCAGGGTGAATTCACCCCTCCACTTT. V is TRBV6-4 and J is TRBJ1-6; TRBD1 is a possible D gene (5 bases). There are 15 residues in the CDR3. The V end lost 0 bases, the J end lost 7 bases, and 10 bases lay between the germline ends. Germline V gene data show CDR1 as MRHNA and CDR2 as SNTAGT.

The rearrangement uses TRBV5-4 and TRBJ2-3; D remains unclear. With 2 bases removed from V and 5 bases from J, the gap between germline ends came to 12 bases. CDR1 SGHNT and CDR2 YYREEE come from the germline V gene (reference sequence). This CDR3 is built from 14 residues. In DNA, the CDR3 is TGTGCCAGCAGCTTAGCCGGGTCCAGAGATACGCAGTATTTT. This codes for CASSLAGSRDTQYF.

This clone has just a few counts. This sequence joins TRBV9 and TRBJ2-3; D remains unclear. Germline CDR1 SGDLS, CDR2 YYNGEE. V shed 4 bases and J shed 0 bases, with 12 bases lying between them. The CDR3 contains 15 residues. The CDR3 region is CASSTRSVSTDTQYF. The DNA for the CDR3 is TGTGCCAGCAGCACACGCAGCGTTAGCACAGATACGCAGTATTTT.

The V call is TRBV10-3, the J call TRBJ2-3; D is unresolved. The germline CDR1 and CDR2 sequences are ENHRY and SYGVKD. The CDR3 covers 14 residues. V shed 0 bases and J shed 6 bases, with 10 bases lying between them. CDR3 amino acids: CAISESRSRDTQYF. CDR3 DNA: TGTGCCATCAGTGAGTCTCGTAGCCGGGATACGCAGTATTTT.

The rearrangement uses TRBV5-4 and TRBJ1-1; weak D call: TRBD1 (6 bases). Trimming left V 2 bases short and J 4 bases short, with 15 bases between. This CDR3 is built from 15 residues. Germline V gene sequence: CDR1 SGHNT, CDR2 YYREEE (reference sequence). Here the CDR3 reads CASSFIWPGVTEAFF. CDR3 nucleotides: TGTGCCAGCAGCTTTATCTGGCCAGGGGTCACTGAAGCTTTCTTT.

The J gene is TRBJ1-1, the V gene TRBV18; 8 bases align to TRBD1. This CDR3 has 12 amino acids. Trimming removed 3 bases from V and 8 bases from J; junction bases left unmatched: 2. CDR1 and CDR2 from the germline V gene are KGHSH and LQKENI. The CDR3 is CASSPWDREAFF. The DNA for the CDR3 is TGTGCCAGCTCACCCTGGGACAGGGAAGCTTTCTTT. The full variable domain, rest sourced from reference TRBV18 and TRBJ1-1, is NAGVMQNPRHLVRRRGQEARLRCSPMKGHSHVYWYRQLPEEGLKFMVYLQKENIIDESGMPKERFSAEFPKEGPSILRIQQVVRGDSAAYFCASSPWDREAFFGQGTRLTVV.

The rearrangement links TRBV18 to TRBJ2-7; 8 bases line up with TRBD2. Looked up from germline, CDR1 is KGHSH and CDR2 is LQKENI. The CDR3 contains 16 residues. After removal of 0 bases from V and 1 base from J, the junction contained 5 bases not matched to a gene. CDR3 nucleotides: TGTGCCAGCTCACCACCGGGACTAGGGTTATCCTACGAGCAGTACTTC. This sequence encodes CASSPPGLGLSYEQYF.